The present TCR beta chain was sequenced within a study of cytomegalovirus exposure and HLA in healthy donors. General study points: Trimming of TCR beta V- and J-genes showed a link, identified in a later analysis, to a missense DCLRE1C variant.

It was with 60 Vbeta and 13 Jbeta primers that the PCR ran. Authors' data handling: Roughly 10 million shared chains were among tens of millions of unique TCR beta chains counted in a later analysis. Clones were sequenced by immunoSEQ multiplex PCR, and TCRdb holds only the in-frame ones, with some missing. Clone size and V and J calls were adopted from that table, with D and trimming inferred from the DNA. Of more than 85,000 clones listed, over 70% are singletons. Germline CDR1 reads MGHRA; CDR2 reads YSYEKL. V lost 0 bases to trimming and J lost 0 bases, with 9 bases between them. The CDR3 is 16 residues long. Note on this clone: Its antigen is not known.

Sequencing was carried out using PBMCs. This sequence was found in a man in his forties or fifties in good health and CMV-seronegative. The chain links TRBV4-1 to TRBJ1-5; maybe TRBD1 (6 bases). CDR3 region: CASSQDTGNSNQPQHF. For the CDR3, the DNA is TGCGCCAGCAGCCAAGATACAGGGAATAGCAATCAGCCCCAGCATTTT.